These 2 T cell receptor beta chains were sequenced from one sample in a study of blood T cell repertoires in COVID-19. Clones were sequenced by immunoSEQ multiplex PCR, and TCRdb holds only the in-frame ones, with some missing. Among fewer than 250,000 clones listed, over 75% were seen once. What was sequenced was peripheral blood. Receptor source: a woman between 50 and 59 years old with acute or convalescent COVID-19.

The chain couples TRBV7-2 to TRBJ1-2, with TRBD1 as a possible D gene (6 bases). V lost 5 bases, J lost 4 bases, and 11 bases lay in between. CDR1 is SGHTA and CDR2 is FQGNSA in the germline V gene. CDR3 size: 13 residues. CDR3 sequence: CASSPETGYGYTF. DNA for the CDR3: TGTGCCAGCAGCCCAGAGACAGGCTATGGCTACACCTTC.

The genes are TRBV6-4 and TRBJ2-3; D unresolved. The CDR3 runs to 13 residues. V lost 10 bases, J lost 2 bases, and 13 bases lay in between. In germline, CDR1 is MRHNA, CDR2 SNTAGT. In DNA form, the CDR3 reads TGTGCCACCGCGGCACGATACACAGATACGCAGTATTTT. The encoded protein is CATAARYTDTQYF.